Each of the 8 T cell receptor beta chains below was sequenced from the same sample in a study of cytomegalovirus exposure and HLA in healthy donors. Amplification used 60 Vbeta primers and 13 Jbeta primers. Sequencing was performed with immunoSEQ multiplex PCR; in TCRdb, only in-frame clones are kept and a portion is missing. Of 70,000 to 85,000 clones in the sample, around 60% are singletons; the top ten hold roughly 4.4%. Source material: PBMCs. Receptor source: a male donor in good health and CMV-seropositive.

The chain couples TRBV5-4 to TRBJ2-3, with TRBD2 matching over 14 bases. This CDR3 has 16 residues. After removal of 4 bases from V and 4 bases from J, the junction contained 5 bases not matched to a gene. In germline, CDR1 is SGHNT, CDR2 YYREEE (reference sequence). CDR3 protein: CASSGTSGGLADTQYF. Here the CDR3 DNA reads TGTGCCAGCAGCGGGACTAGCGGGGGCTTGGCAGATACGCAGTATTTT. Complete variable domain (other parts from reference TRBV5-4 and TRBJ2-3): ETGVTQSPTHLIKTRGQQVTLRCSSQSGHNTVSWYQQALGQGPQFIFQYYREEENGRGNFPPRFSGLQFPNYSSELNVNALELDDSALYLCASSGTSGGLADTQYFGPGTRLTVL.

This clone appeared once. The chain employs TRBV6-7 and TRBJ1-5; D perhaps matches TRBD1 (5 bases). TRBV6-7 is noted as an ORF with a role that remains uncertain. The CDR3 covers 18 residues. Trimming removed 6 bases from V and 4 bases from J, with 25 bases in between. CDR3 region: CASRGRGFWSAANQPQHF. The CDR3 region has the DNA TGTGCCAGCAGGGGTAGGGGTTTTTGGAGCGCGGCGAATCAGCCCCAGCATTTT.

This chain joins TRBV5-1 and TRBJ2-2; 7 positions match TRBD2. The CDR3 sequence is 15 residues long. V shed 4 bases, J shed 0 bases, and the junction held 3 bases outside the gene matches. The V gene's germline CDR1 is SGHRS and CDR2 YFSETQ. The CDR3 coding sequence is TGCGCCAGCAGCCCTACTAGCGCGAACACCGGGGAGCTGTTTTTT. Amino acid sequence: CASSPTSANTGELFF.

The CDR3 DNA sequence: TGTGCCAGCAGCCCCGGTCCCACGAACAATGAGCAGTTCTTC. Its protein product is CASSPGPTNNEQFF. The V gene is TRBV5-4, the J gene TRBJ2-1; D is ambiguous. Germline loops: CDR1 SGHNT, CDR2 YYREEE (reference sequence). Trimming took off 4 bases at V and 5 bases at J, with 13 bases between the two ends. CDR3 length: 14 residues.

This clone was seen just once. CDR3 in amino acids: CASRRAEGGETQYF. CDR3 DNA: TGTGCCAGCAGACGGGCGGAGGGGGGGGAGACCCAGTACTTC. The J gene is TRBJ2-5, the V gene TRBV2; TRBD2 might be the D (7 bases). Germline-derived CDR1 and CDR2 are SNHLY and FYNNEI. CDR3 length: 14 residues. V was pared by 6 bases and J by 5 bases, with 16 bases between.

V gene TRBV18 combines with J gene TRBJ1-2, with 9 bases identical to TRBD1. The V and J ends lost 5 bases and 5 bases, in that order; junction bases with no gene match: 6. CDR3 length equals 14 residues. Per the germline V gene, CDR1 is KGHSH and CDR2 is LQKENI. The chain's CDR3 is CASSTGGGRYGYTF. The CDR3 DNA sequence: TGTGCCAGCTCAACAGGGGGCGGAAGGTATGGCTACACCTTC.

V gene TRBV2 combines with J gene TRBJ1-3; the D is unclear. CDR1 SNHLY and CDR2 FYNNEI come from the germline V gene. Trimming took off 1 base at V and 0 bases at J, with 7 bases between the two ends. The CDR3 length is 15 residues. The CDR3 DNA follows: TGTGCCAGCAGTGAAGTAATGTACTCTGGAAACACCATATATTTT. The encoded protein is CASSEVMYSGNTIYF.

This clone was seen a handful of times. The V call is TRBV4-1, the J call TRBJ2-5; TRBD2 aligns across 10 bases. Germline V gene sequence: CDR1 MGHRA, CDR2 YSYEKL. CDR3 length: 15 amino acids. V lost 4 bases and J lost 1; bases outside the gene matches: 3. The CDR3 loop is CASSRLAGVQETQYF. CDR3 sequence (DNA): TGCGCCAGCAGCCGTCTAGCGGGGGTCCAAGAGACCCAGTACTTC.